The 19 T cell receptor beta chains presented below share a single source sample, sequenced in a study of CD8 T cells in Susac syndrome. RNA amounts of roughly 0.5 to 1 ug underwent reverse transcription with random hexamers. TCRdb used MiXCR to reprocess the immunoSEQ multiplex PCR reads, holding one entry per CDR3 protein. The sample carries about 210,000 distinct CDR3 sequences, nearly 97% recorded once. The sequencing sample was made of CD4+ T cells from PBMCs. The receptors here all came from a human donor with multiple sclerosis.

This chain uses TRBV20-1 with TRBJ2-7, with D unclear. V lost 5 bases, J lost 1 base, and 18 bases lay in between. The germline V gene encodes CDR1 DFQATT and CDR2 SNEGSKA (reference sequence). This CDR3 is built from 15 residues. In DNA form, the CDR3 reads TGCAGTGCTCCCGTCGTGGGATCTGGATCCTACGAGCAGTACTTC. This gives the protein CSAPVVGSGSYEQYF.

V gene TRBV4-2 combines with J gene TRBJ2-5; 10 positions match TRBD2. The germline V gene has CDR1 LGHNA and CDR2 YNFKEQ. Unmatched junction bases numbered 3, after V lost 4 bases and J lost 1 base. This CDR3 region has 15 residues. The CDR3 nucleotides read TGTGCCAGCAGCCCTAGCGGGGGATTCCAAGAGACCCAGTACTTC. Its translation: CASSPSGGFQETQYF.

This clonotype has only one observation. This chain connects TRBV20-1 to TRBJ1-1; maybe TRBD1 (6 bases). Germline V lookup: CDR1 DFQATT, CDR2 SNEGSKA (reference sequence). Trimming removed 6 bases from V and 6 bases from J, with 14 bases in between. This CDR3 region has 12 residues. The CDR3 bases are TGCAGTGCCGACAGGAGAGGTTCTGAAGCTTTCTTT. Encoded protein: CSADRRGSEAFF.

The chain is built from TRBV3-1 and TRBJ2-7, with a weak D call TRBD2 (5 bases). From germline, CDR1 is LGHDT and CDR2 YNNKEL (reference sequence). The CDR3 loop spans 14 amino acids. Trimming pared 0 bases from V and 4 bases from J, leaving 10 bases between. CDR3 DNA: TGTGCCAGCAGCCAAGAGGTTACGGGGTACGAGCAGTACTTC. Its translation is CASSQEVTGYEQYF.

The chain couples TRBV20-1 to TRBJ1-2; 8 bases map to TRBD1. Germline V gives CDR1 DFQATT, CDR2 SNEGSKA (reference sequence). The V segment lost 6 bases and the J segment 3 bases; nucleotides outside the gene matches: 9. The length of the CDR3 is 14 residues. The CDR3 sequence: CSADLGTGHYGYTF. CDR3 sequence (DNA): TGCAGTGCCGACCTGGGGACAGGTCACTATGGCTACACCTTC.

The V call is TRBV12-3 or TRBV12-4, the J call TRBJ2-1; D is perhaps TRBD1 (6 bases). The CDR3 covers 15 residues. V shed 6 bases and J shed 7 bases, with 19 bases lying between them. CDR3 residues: CASRTGTLKANEQFF. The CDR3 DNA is TGTGCCAGCAGGACCGGGACACTCAAGGCAAATGAGCAGTTCTTC.

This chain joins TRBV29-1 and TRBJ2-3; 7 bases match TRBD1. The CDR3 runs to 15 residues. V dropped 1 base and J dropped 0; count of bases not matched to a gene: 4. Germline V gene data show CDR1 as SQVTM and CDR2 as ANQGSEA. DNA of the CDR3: TGCAGCGTTGAAGGAGGGGGCGGGAGCACAGATACGCAGTATTTT. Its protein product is CSVEGGGGSTDTQYF.

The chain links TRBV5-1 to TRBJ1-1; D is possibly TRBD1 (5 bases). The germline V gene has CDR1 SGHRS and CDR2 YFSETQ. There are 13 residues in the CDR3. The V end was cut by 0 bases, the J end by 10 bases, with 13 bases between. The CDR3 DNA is TGCGCCAGCAGCTTGGAGCCGGGTACAGGAGCTTTCTTT. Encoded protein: CASSLEPGTGAFF. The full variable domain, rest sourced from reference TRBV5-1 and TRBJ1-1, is KAGVTQTPRYLIKTRGQQVTLSCSPISGHRSVSWYQQTPGQGLQFLFEYFSETQRNKGNFPGRFSGRQFSNSRSEMNVSTLELGDSALYLCASSLEPGTGAFFGQGTRLTVV.

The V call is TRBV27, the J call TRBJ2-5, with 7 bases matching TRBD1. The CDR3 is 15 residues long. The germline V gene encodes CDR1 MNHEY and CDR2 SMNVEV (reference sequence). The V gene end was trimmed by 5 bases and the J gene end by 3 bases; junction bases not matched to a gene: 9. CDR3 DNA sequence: TGTGCCAGCAGTACGATTAGGACAGGAAAAGAGACCCAGTACTTC. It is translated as CASSTIRTGKETQYF.

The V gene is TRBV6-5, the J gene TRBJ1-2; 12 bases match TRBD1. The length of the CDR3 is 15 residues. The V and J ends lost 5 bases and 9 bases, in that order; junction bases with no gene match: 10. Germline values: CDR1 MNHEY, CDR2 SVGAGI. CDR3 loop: CASSLFGTGGESYTF. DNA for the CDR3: TGTGCCAGCAGTCTCTTTGGGACAGGGGGCGAGAGCTACACCTTC.

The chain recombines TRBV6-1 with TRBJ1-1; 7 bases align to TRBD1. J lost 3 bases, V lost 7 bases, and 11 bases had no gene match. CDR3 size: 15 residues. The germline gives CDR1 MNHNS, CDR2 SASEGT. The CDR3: CASTRGDSRHTEAFF. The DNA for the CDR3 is TGTGCCAGCACTCGGGGGGACAGCCGCCACACTGAAGCTTTCTTT.

The CDR3 nucleotides are TGTGCCAGCAGTTTGGGACTCTCTTTTGATACGCAGTATTTT. As protein: CASSLGLSFDTQYF. The genes are TRBV27 and TRBJ2-3; the D gene is possibly TRBD2 (6 bases). Between the trimmed V and J ends, which lost 3 bases and 6 bases, there was a span of 13 bases. Germline CDR1 MNHEY, CDR2 SMNVEV (reference sequence). This CDR3 contains 14 residues.

The DNA for the CDR3 is TGTGCCAGCAGCCAAGGGCCGGCAGGCGGAGAGACCCAGTACTTC. Protein sequence: CASSQGPAGGETQYF. The V and J genes are TRBV4-2 and TRBJ2-5; D gene ambiguous. Per the germline V gene, CDR1 is LGHNA and CDR2 is YNFKEQ. V was cut by 1 base and J by 4 bases, with 13 bases left in between. This CDR3 spans 15 amino acids.

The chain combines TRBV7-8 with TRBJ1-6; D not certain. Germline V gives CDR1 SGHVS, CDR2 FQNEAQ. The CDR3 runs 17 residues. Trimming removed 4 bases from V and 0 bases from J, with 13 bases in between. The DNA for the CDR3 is TGTGCCAGCAGCTCGGACGGCCTAGGCTCCTATAATTCACCCCTCCACTTT. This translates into CASSSDGLGSYNSPLHF.

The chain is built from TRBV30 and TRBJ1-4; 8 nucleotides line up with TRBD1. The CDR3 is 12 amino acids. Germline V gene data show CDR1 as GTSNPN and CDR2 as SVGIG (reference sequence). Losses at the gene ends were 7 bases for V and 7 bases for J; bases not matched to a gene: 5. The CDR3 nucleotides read TGTGCCTTCAGGGGGCTTGGTGAAAAACTGTTTTTT. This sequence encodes CAFRGLGEKLFF.

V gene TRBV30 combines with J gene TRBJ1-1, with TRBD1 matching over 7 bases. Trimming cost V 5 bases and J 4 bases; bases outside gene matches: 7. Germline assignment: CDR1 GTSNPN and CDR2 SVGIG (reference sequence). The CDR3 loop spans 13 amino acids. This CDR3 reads CAWGTGASTEAFF. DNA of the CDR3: TGTGCCTGGGGAACAGGGGCGAGCACTGAAGCTTTCTTT.

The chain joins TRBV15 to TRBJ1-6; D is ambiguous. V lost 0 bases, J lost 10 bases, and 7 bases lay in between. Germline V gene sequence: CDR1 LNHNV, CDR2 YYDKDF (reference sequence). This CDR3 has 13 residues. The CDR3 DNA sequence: TGTGCCACCAGCAGAGATCCTGGATCACCCCTCCACTTT. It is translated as CATSRDPGSPLHF.

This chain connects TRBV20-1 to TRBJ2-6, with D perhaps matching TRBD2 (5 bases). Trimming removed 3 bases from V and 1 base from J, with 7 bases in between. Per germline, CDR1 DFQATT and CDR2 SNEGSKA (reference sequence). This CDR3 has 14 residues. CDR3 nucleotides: TGCAGTGCTAGCCGCGGGTCTGGGGCCAACGTCCTGACTTTC. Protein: CSASRGSGANVLTF.

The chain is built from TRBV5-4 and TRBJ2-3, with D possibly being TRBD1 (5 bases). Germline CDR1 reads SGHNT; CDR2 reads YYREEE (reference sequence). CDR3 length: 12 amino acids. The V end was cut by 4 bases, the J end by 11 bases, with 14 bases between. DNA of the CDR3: TGTGCCAGCAGCCCAATCGACAGTATGCAGTATTTT. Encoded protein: CASSPIDSMQYF.